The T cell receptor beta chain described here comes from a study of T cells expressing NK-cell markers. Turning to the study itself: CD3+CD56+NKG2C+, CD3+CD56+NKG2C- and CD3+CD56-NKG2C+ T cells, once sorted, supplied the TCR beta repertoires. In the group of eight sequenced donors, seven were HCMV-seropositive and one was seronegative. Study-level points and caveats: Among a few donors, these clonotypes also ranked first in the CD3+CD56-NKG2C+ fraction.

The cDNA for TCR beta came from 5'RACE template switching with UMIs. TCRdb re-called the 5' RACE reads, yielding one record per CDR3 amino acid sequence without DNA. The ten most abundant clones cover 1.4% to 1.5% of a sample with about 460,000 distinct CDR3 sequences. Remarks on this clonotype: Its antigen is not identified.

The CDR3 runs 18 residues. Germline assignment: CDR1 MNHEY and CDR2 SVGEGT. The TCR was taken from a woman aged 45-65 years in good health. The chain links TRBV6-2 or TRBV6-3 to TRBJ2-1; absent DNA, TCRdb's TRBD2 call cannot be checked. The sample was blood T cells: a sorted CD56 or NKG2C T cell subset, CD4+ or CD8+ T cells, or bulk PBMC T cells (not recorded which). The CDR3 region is CASSYSSTSLITMNEQFF.